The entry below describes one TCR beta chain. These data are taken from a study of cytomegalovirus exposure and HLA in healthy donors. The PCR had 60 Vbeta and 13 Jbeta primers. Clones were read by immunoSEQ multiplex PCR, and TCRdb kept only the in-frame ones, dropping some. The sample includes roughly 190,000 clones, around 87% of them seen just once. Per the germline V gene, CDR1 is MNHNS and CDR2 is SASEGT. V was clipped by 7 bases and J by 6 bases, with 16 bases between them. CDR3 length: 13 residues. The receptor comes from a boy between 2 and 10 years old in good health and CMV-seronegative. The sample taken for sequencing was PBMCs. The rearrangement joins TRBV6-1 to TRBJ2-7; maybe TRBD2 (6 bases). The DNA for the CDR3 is TGTGCCAGCAAGCGGACGGAGGGAGGCGAGCAGTACTTC. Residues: CASKRTEGGEQYF.